Shown below are 5 T cell receptor beta chains from a single sample sequenced in a study of cytomegalovirus exposure and HLA in healthy donors. In the PCR, 60 Vbeta and 13 Jbeta primers were used. Profiled with immunoSEQ multiplex PCR; TCRdb holds only in-frame clones, not every one. The sample holds 90,000 to 110,000 clones, 78% seen once. The sequenced sample consisted of PBMCs. These TCRs come from a man aged 30 to 39 in good health and CMV-seronegative.

This rearrangement joins TRBV19 to TRBJ1-5; D unresolved. The CDR3 covers 16 residues. Looked up from germline, CDR1 is LNHDA and CDR2 is SQIVND (reference sequence). V shed 5 bases and J shed 0 bases, with 14 bases lying between them. CDR3 sequence: CASSELTGISNQPQHF. The CDR3 DNA reads TGTGCCAGTAGTGAACTGACGGGGATTAGCAATCAGCCCCAGCATTTT.

The chain links TRBV27 to TRBJ1-1, with 7 bases matching TRBD1. CDR3 size: 16 residues. V was pared by 6 bases and J by 6 bases, with 16 bases of the junction left unmatched. Germline CDR1 and CDR2: MNHEY and SMNVEV (reference sequence). Written as DNA, the CDR3 is TGTGCCAGCAGCGAAAGAATTGGGACAGCTTTCCCTGAAGCTTTCTTT. Protein sequence: CASSERIGTAFPEAFF.

This rearrangement joins TRBV10-3 to TRBJ2-7; D is uncertain. V gave up 10 bases and J gave up 0 bases, with 13 bases separating them. Germline-derived CDR1 and CDR2 are ENHRY and SYGVKD. This CDR3 contains 13 residues. The CDR3 sequence: CATGTVSSYEQYF. The CDR3 DNA is TGTGCCACAGGCACAGTGAGCTCCTACGAGCAGTACTTC.

Only a few counts were recorded for this clone. The J gene is TRBJ2-3, the V gene TRBV4-3; D might be TRBD2 (6 bases). Trimming took off 0 bases at V and 0 bases at J, with 10 bases between the two ends. CDR1 and CDR2 from the germline V gene are LGHNA and YSLEER. CDR3 length: 16 residues. The CDR3 DNA sequence: TGCGCCAGCAGCCAAGAGGCGGAGGGTAGCACAGATACGCAGTATTTT. Translating gives CASSQEAEGSTDTQYF.

This chain connects TRBV4-2 to TRBJ2-7; possibly TRBD1 for D (6 bases). The CDR3 runs 13 residues. Germline CDR1 reads LGHNA; CDR2 reads YNFKEQ. V was trimmed by 2 bases and J by 5 bases, leaving 10 bases between them. The CDR3 reads CASSQRTENEQYF. The CDR3 DNA reads TGTGCCAGCAGCCAAAGGACAGAAAACGAGCAGTACTTC.